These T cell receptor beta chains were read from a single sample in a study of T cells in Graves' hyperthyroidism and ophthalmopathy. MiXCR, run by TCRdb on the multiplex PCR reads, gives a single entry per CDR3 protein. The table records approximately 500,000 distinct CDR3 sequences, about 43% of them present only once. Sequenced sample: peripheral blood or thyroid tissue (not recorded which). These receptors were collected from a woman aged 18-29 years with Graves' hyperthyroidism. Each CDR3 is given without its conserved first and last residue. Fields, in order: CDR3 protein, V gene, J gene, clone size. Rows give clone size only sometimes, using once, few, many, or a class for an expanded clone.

AISGGGTGAF	TRBV10-3	TRBJ1-1	NA
ASSPLRIRPTGANVLT	TRBV7-9	TRBJ2-6	NA
ASSSNRGTGYT	TRBV12-3/TRBV12-4	TRBJ1-2	many
SAEQGADTQY	TRBV20-1	TRBJ2-3	many
ASRQNRLKLF	TRBV2	TRBJ1-4	NA
ASSFSGTRSSTDTQY	TRBV5-1	TRBJ2-3	NA
ASSLTGGRDEQY	TRBV7-3	TRBJ2-7	many
ASSSTGTSVTEQPQH	TRBV5-1	TRBJ1-5	NA
SAAAGRRTDTQY	TRBV20-1	TRBJ2-3	NA
ASSPRGSYKQY	TRBV7-3	TRBJ2-7	NA
SARVAGDVDEKLF	TRBV20-1	TRBJ1-4	many
ASSWWDLGYEQY	TRBV5-6	TRBJ2-7	many
ASSTGQGGPYEQY	TRBV6-6	TRBJ2-7	many
SANDRGSPLH	TRBV20-1	TRBJ1-6	NA
SARVEGLTETQY	TRBV20-1	TRBJ2-5	once
ATSRDWGQNTEAF	TRBV15	TRBJ1-1	many
ASALGRQGSGYT	TRBV5-1	TRBJ1-2	many
ASSYEPTTVGRQGYT	TRBV7-4	TRBJ1-2	NA
ASPGGRVYGYT	TRBV25-1	TRBJ1-2	NA
ASSFRTLGGQGDTQY	TRBV12-3/TRBV12-4	NA	few
ASSYAETQETQY	TRBV6-5	TRBJ2-5	many
ASSQDRGHYGYT	TRBV7-2	TRBJ1-2	many
ASSAEGGETQY	TRBV9	TRBJ2-5	many
ASSLGSVGTQY	TRBV27	TRBJ2-5	many
AGTTISTDTQY	TRBV2	TRBJ2-3	NA
ASSTPARPDTQY	TRBV10-1	TRBJ2-3	NA
ASTTPWQETQY	TRBV2	TRBJ2-5	many
SANWGHGYT	TRBV20-1	TRBJ1-2	many
ASSLAGREKETQY	TRBV7-3	TRBJ2-5	NA
ASSNRHGDEQF	TRBV7-2	NA	NA
AWSVGGDRAYT	TRBV30	TRBJ1-2	NA
ASSDSRGAEQY	TRBV9	TRBJ2-7	few
ASTGYAANEQY	TRBV6-1	TRBJ2-7	many
ASSDSDLNYEQY	TRBV2	TRBJ2-7	many
ARFRKGGQETQY	TRBV2	TRBJ2-5	NA
ASSVTPGAEAF	TRBV7-2	TRBJ1-1	many
ASSQSWIAGLSYEQN	TRBV7-3	TRBJ2-7	NA